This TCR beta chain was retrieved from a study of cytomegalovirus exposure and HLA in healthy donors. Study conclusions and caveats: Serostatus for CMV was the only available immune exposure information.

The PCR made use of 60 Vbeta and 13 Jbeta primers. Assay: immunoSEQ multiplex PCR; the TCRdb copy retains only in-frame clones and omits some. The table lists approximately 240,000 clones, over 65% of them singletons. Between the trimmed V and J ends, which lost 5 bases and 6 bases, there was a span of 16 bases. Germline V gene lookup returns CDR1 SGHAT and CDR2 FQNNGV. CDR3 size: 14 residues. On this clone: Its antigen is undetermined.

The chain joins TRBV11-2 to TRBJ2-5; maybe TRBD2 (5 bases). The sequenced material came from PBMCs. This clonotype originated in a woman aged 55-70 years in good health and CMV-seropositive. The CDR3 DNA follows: TGTGCCAGCAGCGCCCTAAGGAGGCTGAAGACCCAGTACTTC. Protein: CASSALRRLKTQYF.